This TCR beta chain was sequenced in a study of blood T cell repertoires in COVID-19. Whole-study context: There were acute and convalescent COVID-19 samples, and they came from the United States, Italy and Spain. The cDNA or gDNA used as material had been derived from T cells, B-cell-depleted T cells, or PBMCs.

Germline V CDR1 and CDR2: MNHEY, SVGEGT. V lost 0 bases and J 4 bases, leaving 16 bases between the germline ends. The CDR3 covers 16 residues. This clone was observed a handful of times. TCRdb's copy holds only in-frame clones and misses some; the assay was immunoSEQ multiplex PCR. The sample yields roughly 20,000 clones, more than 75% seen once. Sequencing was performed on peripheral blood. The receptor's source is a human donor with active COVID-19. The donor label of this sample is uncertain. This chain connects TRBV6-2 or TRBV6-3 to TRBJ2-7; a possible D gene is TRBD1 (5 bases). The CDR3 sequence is CASSYSASGNDYEQYF. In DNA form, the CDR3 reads TGTGCCAGCAGTTACTCGGCATCAGGGAACGATTACGAGCAGTACTTC.